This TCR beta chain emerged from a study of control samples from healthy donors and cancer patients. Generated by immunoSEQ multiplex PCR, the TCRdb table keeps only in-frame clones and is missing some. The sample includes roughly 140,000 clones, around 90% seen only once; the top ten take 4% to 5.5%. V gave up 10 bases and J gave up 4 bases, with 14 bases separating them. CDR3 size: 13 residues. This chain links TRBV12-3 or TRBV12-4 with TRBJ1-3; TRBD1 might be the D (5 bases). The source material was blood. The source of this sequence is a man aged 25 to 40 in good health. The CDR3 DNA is TGTGCCAACCGACGGGGGGGAGGAAACACCATATATTTT. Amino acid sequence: CANRRGGGNTIYF.